Below are 8 T cell receptor beta chains sequenced from a single sample in a study of cytotoxic CD8 clonotypes in ibrutinib-treated CLL (dated by TCRdb to the early 2020s). Read against the paper, the sample's time point label means: around 25 months on ibrutinib. To prepare the library, the immunoSEQ multiplex PCR assay was applied. Entries here come from immuneACCESS through TCRdb and include only in-frame sequences with V and J called. Some clones fail to appear in such tables; in the studies checked, an unresolved V gene covers under half of the shortfall, and the cause of the remainder is unknown. This sample lists 110,000 to 150,000 clones; 75% to 80% were detected once. Approximately 5.1% of the sample lies in the top ten. The material sequenced was PBMCs, taken after 24 months of ibrutinib treatment. The receptor source for this set is a human donor with chronic lymphocytic leukemia.

This chain uses TRBV6-5 with TRBJ2-3; 7 bases map to TRBD1. J lost 2 bases, V lost 5 bases, and 7 bases had no gene match. Germline V gene lookup returns CDR1 MNHEY and CDR2 SVGAGI. The CDR3 is 15 residues long. The CDR3 DNA sequence: TGTGCCAGCAGTCCCTGGGGACAGTTCACAGATACGCAGTATTTT. Translation: CASSPWGQFTDTQYF.

This chain connects TRBV28 to TRBJ2-5; D not certain. V lost 2 bases, J lost 4 bases, and 8 bases lay in between. The CDR3 length is 13 residues. The germline CDR1 and CDR2 sequences are MDHEN and SYDVKM. CDR3 protein: CASSLPVLETQYF. For the CDR3, the DNA is TGTGCCAGCAGTTTACCGGTTTTAGAGACCCAGTACTTC.

The V gene is TRBV6-1, the J gene TRBJ1-5; D possibly corresponds to TRBD1 (5 bases). This CDR3 contains 13 residues. Deletions cut 4 bases from V and 9 bases from J, with 13 bases between. CDR1 and CDR2 from the germline V gene are MNHNS and SASEGT. This CDR3 is CASSAGPRGPQHF. For the CDR3, the DNA is TGTGCCAGCAGTGCGGGACCGCGGGGGCCCCAGCATTTT.

This chain links TRBV18 with TRBJ2-7; 7 nucleotides line up with TRBD1. CDR3 size: 13 residues. The germline V gene has CDR1 KGHSH and CDR2 LQKENI. The V segment lost 1 base and the J segment 7 bases; nucleotides outside the gene matches: 4. The CDR3 loop reads CASSPQGAGEQYF. In DNA, the CDR3 is TGTGCCAGCTCACCACAGGGGGCGGGTGAGCAGTACTTC. The variable domain in full, with the rest retrieved from reference TRBV18 and TRBJ2-7, is NAGVMQNPRHLVRRRGQEARLRCSPMKGHSHVYWYRQLPEEGLKFMVYLQKENIIDESGMPKERFSAEFPKEGPSILRIQQVVRGDSAAYFCASSPQGAGEQYFGPGTRLTVT.

V gene TRBV30 combines with J gene TRBJ1-3, with D perhaps matching TRBD1 (6 bases). Germline V gene data show CDR1 as GTSNPN and CDR2 as SVGIG (reference sequence). Deletions cut 7 bases from V and 2 bases from J, with 15 bases between. The CDR3 runs 14 residues. The CDR3 spells CASPVTGPGNTIYF. Written as DNA, the CDR3 is TGTGCCTCCCCGGTCACAGGGCCTGGAAACACCATATATTTT.

This clone was seen a few times. This chain connects TRBV30 to TRBJ2-3; no clear D. CDR3 size: 12 residues. V dropped 3 bases and J dropped 4 bases, with 8 bases sitting between them. CDR1 is GTSNPN and CDR2 is SVGIG in the germline V gene (reference sequence). The CDR3 nucleotides read TGTGCCTGGAGCCCTCAGGCAGATACGCAGTATTTT. Protein sequence: CAWSPQADTQYF.

The CDR3 DNA is TGTGCCAGCAGCCGCGACTACTACGGCTATGGCTACACCTTC. Its protein product is CASSRDYYGYGYTF. V is TRBV4-2 and J is TRBJ1-2; D call uncertain. Trimming took 4 bases from V and 4 from J, leaving 13 bases between them. Germline assignment: CDR1 LGHNA and CDR2 YNFKEQ. The CDR3 extends over 14 amino acids.

This rearrangement joins TRBV7-8 to TRBJ1-5; D perhaps matches TRBD1 (6 bases). Trimming cost V 5 bases and J 0 bases, with 17 bases left between them. The germline CDR1 and CDR2 sequences are SGHVS and FQNEAQ. CDR3 length equals 17 residues. For the CDR3, the DNA is TGTGCCAGCAGCCCCACGGGGGCCGTGGATAGCAATCAGCCCCAGCATTTT. This sequence encodes CASSPTGAVDSNQPQHF.